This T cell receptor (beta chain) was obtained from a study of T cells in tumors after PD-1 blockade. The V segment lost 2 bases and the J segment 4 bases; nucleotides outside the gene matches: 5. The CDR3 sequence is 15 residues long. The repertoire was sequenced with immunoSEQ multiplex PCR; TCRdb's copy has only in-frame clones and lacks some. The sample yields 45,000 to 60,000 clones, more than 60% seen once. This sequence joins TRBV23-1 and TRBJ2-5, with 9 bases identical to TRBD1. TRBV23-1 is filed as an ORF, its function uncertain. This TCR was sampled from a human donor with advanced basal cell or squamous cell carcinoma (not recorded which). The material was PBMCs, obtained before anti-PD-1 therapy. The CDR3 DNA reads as TGCGCCAGCAGTCAACCGGGACAGGGAGGAGAGACCCAGTACTTC. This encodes CASSQPGQGGETQYF.